These 32 T cell receptor beta chains share one sample of origin, sequenced in a study of cytomegalovirus exposure and HLA in healthy donors. Primers for the PCR totalled 60 Vbeta and 13 Jbeta. TCRdb's table, derived via immunoSEQ multiplex PCR, lists solely in-frame clones and lacks some. The repertoire holds about 220,000 clones, with over 80% as singletons. The sample comprised PBMCs. The source is a boy under 10 years old in good health and CMV-seronegative.

This clone was observed a handful of times. The V and J genes are TRBV6-1 and TRBJ2-7; possible D gene TRBD2, 6 bases. Between the trimmed V and J ends, which lost 4 bases and 5 bases, there was a span of 15 bases. From germline, CDR1 is MNHNS and CDR2 SASEGT. CDR3 length: 14 residues. CDR3 in DNA: TGTGCCAGCAGTGGAGGAGGGGCTGTTGACGAGCAGTACTTC. Its translation: CASSGGGAVDEQYF.

The rearrangement joins TRBV4-1 to TRBJ2-1; no clear D. This CDR3 is built from 12 residues. From germline, CDR1 is MGHRA and CDR2 YSYEKL. V shed 4 bases and J shed 5 bases, with 6 bases lying between them. The CDR3 reads CASSPRDNEQFF. DNA of the CDR3: TGCGCCAGCAGCCCTCGAGACAATGAGCAGTTCTTC.

This rearrangement joins TRBV19 to TRBJ2-5; 7 nucleotides agree with TRBD1. In germline, CDR1 is LNHDA, CDR2 SQIVND (reference sequence). The CDR3 is 15 residues long. V trimming: 3 bases; J trimming: 6 bases; junction bases outside the gene matches: 10. CDR3 region: CASSISAGGGQTQYF. The CDR3 DNA is TGTGCCAGTAGTATTTCGGCAGGGGGTGGACAGACCCAGTACTTC.

The V gene is TRBV9, the J gene TRBJ1-2; 9 bases align to TRBD1. The germline V gene encodes CDR1 SGDLS and CDR2 YYNGEE. This CDR3 contains 16 residues. With 2 bases clipped from V and 7 bases from J, the junction kept 12 bases outside the gene matches. DNA for the CDR3: TGTGCCAGCAGCGTGAGCTCCCGGGACAGGGCTGGTGGCTACACCTTC. As protein: CASSVSSRDRAGGYTF.

A single count supports this clone. Other DNA variants within this sample encode the same CDR3. This chain links TRBV30 with TRBJ2-2; tentatively, D is TRBD2 (5 bases). The CDR3 consists of 13 residues. Germline CDR1 and CDR2: GTSNPN and SVGIG (reference sequence). Trimming took off 0 bases at V and 5 bases at J, with 7 bases between the two ends. CDR3 bases: TGTGCCTGGAGTGTACTAGATACCGGGGAGCTGTTTTTT. It yields the protein CAWSVLDTGELFF.

This rearrangement joins TRBV27 to TRBJ2-1; 8 bases are shared with TRBD1. The germline V gene encodes CDR1 MNHEY and CDR2 SMNVEV (reference sequence). The ends lost 4 bases at V and 4 bases at J; junction bases unmatched: 9. The CDR3 covers 16 residues. The CDR3 DNA is TGTGCCAGCAGTTGGACAGGGATTTGGTCATACAATGAGCAGTTCTTC. Protein sequence: CASSWTGIWSYNEQFF.

This chain uses TRBV18 with TRBJ1-1; 7 bases are shared with TRBD1. Germline V gene data show CDR1 as KGHSH and CDR2 as LQKENI. With V trimmed by 1 base and J by 0 bases, 2 bases remained unmatched. The CDR3 has 15 amino acids. Here the CDR3 DNA reads TGTGCCAGCTCACCACAGGGACAGTTGAACACTGAAGCTTTCTTT. This gives the protein CASSPQGQLNTEAFF.

The chain is built from TRBV9 and TRBJ1-3; 7 bases fit TRBD1. The trim removed 4 bases at V and 2 bases at J, leaving 3 bases unmatched. The CDR3 runs 14 residues. Germline V gene data show CDR1 as SGDLS and CDR2 as YYNGEE. Here the CDR3 DNA reads TGTGCCAGCAGCCAGGGGGGTGCTGGAAACACCATATATTTT. Its translation is CASSQGGAGNTIYF.

The chain joins TRBV2 to TRBJ1-1; 8 positions agree with TRBD1. This CDR3 comprises 12 residues. Trimming removed 10 bases from V and 1 base from J; junction bases left unmatched: 2. The germline V gene has CDR1 SNHLY and CDR2 FYNNEI. As DNA, the CDR3 is TGTGCCAATGACAGGGGGAACACTGAAGCTTTCTTT. It translates to CANDRGNTEAFF.

V and J are TRBV11-2 and TRBJ1-5; 8 bases map to TRBD1. The V segment lost 6 bases and the J segment 5 bases; nucleotides outside the gene matches: 6. The CDR3 runs to 14 residues. CDR1 and CDR2 (germline): SGHAT, FQNNGV. The CDR3 loop reads CASSKGQGYQPQHF. The CDR3 DNA follows: TGTGCCAGCAGTAAAGGACAGGGATATCAGCCCCAGCATTTT.

The chain couples TRBV6-5 to TRBJ2-5, with 9 bases lining up with TRBD2. The J segment lost 5 bases and the V segment lost 0 bases, leaving 7 bases of the junction unmatched. Per the germline V gene, CDR1 is MNHEY and CDR2 is SVGAGI. The CDR3 is 16 residues long. CDR3 region: CASSYSAGGGRETQYF. The CDR3 nucleotides read TGTGCCAGCAGTTACTCAGCGGGGGGAGGGAGGGAGACCCAGTACTTC.

This chain connects TRBV19 to TRBJ2-7; TRBD1 matches at 11 bases. The V gene end was trimmed by 4 bases and the J gene end by 5 bases; junction bases not matched to a gene: 10. The CDR3 totals 16 residues. CDR1 is LNHDA and CDR2 is SQIVND in the germline V gene (reference sequence). The CDR3 region has the DNA TGTGCCAGTAGTAACCGACCGGGACAGGGGGAGGACGAGCAGTACTTC. This sequence encodes CASSNRPGQGEDEQYF.

V is TRBV11-2 and J is TRBJ2-7; 7 bases line up with TRBD2. Germline loops: CDR1 SGHAT, CDR2 FQNNGV. This CDR3 has 12 residues. The CDR3 protein is CATGGGSYEQYF. CDR3 coding DNA: TGTGCTACTGGGGGGGGGTCCTACGAGCAGTACTTC.

The gene calls are TRBV5-6 and TRBJ2-3; D call uncertain. Germline V gene data show CDR1 as SGHDT and CDR2 as YYEEEE. This CDR3 spans 13 amino acids. Trimming took off 4 bases at V and 2 bases at J, with 8 bases between the two ends. The chain's CDR3 is CASSPTTTDTQYF. CDR3 DNA sequence: TGTGCCAGCAGCCCGACAACCACAGATACGCAGTATTTT.

The chain has TRBV6-5 and TRBJ2-7; weak D call: TRBD2 (6 bases). Trimming left V 2 bases short and J 2 bases short, with 13 bases between. Germline CDR1 reads MNHEY; CDR2 reads SVGAGI. CDR3 length: 15 amino acids. The CDR3 DNA reads as TGTGCCAGCAGTTACGGGGGTAGCGGCCCCTACGAGCAGTACTTC. It specifies CASSYGGSGPYEQYF.

This chain uses TRBV6-1 with TRBJ2-5, with a tentative D call TRBD2 (6 bases). Germline-derived CDR1 and CDR2 are MNHNS and SASEGT. V gave up 8 bases and J gave up 1 base, with 17 bases separating them. The CDR3 is 15 amino acids. The CDR3 DNA reads as TGTGCCAGCGGACTGGTGGAGGGGACCCAAGAGACCCAGTACTTC. This translates into CASGLVEGTQETQYF.

The chain recombines TRBV2 with TRBJ2-1; 11 bases match TRBD2. With 5 bases clipped from V and 7 bases from J, the junction kept 4 bases outside the gene matches. There are 14 residues in the CDR3. The germline CDR1 and CDR2 sequences are SNHLY and FYNNEI. The CDR3 spells CASSSTSGGNEQFF. The CDR3 nucleotides read TGTGCCAGCAGTTCTACTAGCGGGGGAAATGAGCAGTTCTTC.

J is TRBJ1-5 and V is TRBV28; D unresolved. This CDR3 comprises 14 residues. Germline V CDR1 and CDR2: MDHEN, SYDVKM. V was clipped by 6 bases and J by 7 bases, with 16 bases between them. CDR3 region: CASSTWETSQPQHF. The CDR3 region has the DNA TGTGCCAGCAGCACCTGGGAGACGTCGCAGCCCCAGCATTTT.

As regards this clone: Other DNA sequences within the sample encode an identical CDR3. This chain joins TRBV7-3 and TRBJ1-1, with D unresolved. The ends were cut back, 1 base at V and 4 bases at J, with 7 bases in the middle. The CDR3 has 13 residues. CDR1 is SGHTA and CDR2 is FQGTGA in the germline V gene. CDR3 sequence: CASSLNSGTEAFF. The CDR3 bases are TGTGCCAGCAGCTTAAACAGCGGCACTGAAGCTTTCTTT.

V is TRBV10-3 and J is TRBJ2-1; 9 bases are shared with TRBD2. The CDR3 consists of 19 residues. Per germline, CDR1 ENHRY and CDR2 SYGVKD. The trim removed 4 bases at V and 0 bases at J, leaving 13 bases unmatched. This CDR3 reads CAISGSRSSGRISYNEQFF. For the CDR3, the DNA is TGTGCCATCAGTGGATCTCGGAGTAGCGGGAGAATCTCCTACAATGAGCAGTTCTTC.

This chain links TRBV7-2 with TRBJ2-3; 7 bases match TRBD2. The V segment lost 1 base and the J segment 3 bases; nucleotides outside the gene matches: 4. CDR1 and CDR2 from the germline V gene are SGHTA and FQGNSA. The CDR3 consists of 15 residues. The CDR3: CASSLVAGRTDTQYF. The DNA of the CDR3 is TGTGCCAGCAGCTTAGTAGCGGGCCGAACAGATACGCAGTATTTT.

This chain's CDR3 is CASSWSGENQPQHF. The CDR3 DNA follows: TGCGCCAGCAGCTGGTCAGGGGAAAATCAGCCCCAGCATTTT. The chain is built from TRBV5-1 and TRBJ1-5; D is perhaps TRBD1 (6 bases). This CDR3 comprises 14 residues. Germline CDR1 is SGHRS and CDR2 is YFSETQ. V gave up 3 bases and J gave up 4 bases, with 11 bases separating them. The full variable domain, completed using reference TRBV5-1 and TRBJ1-5, is KAGVTQTPRYLIKTRGQQVTLSCSPISGHRSVSWYQQTPGQGLQFLFEYFSETQRNKGNFPGRFSGRQFSNSRSEMNVSTLELGDSALYLCASSWSGENQPQHFGDGTRLSIL.

The chain has TRBV12-5 and TRBJ1-1; 7 nucleotides agree with TRBD1. Germline values: CDR1 LGHNT, CDR2 FRNRAP. After removal of 4 bases from V and 6 bases from J, the junction contained 11 bases not matched to a gene. This CDR3 comprises 15 residues. CDR3 bases: TGTGCTAGTGGTTGGGACAGCAATGTTAGGGCTGAAGCTTTCTTT. It is translated as CASGWDSNVRAEAFF.

The V call is TRBV19, the J call TRBJ2-1; D uncertain. This CDR3 has 15 residues. Trimming took off 3 bases at V and 3 bases at J, with 12 bases between the two ends. Germline V CDR1 and CDR2: LNHDA, SQIVND (reference sequence). The CDR3 sequence: CASSIPYRGYNEQFF. CDR3 sequence (DNA): TGTGCCAGTAGTATCCCCTACCGAGGCTACAATGAGCAGTTCTTC.

This rearrangement joins TRBV29-1 to TRBJ2-7; maybe TRBD2 (6 bases). The germline V gene encodes CDR1 SQVTM and CDR2 ANQGSEA. V shed 0 bases and J shed 4 bases, with 13 bases lying between them. This CDR3 has 14 amino acids. Here the CDR3 DNA reads TGCAGCGTTGAAGATCGGGTGGGGGGTTACGAGCAGTACTTC. This codes for CSVEDRVGGYEQYF.

The chain combines TRBV29-1 with TRBJ2-6; 8 bases map to TRBD2. Germline V gene lookup returns CDR1 SQVTM and CDR2 ANQGSEA. V dropped 1 base and J dropped 5; count of bases not matched to a gene: 7. CDR3 size: 16 residues. The CDR3 sequence is CSVEAGRGGRANVLTF. The CDR3 DNA is TGCAGCGTTGAAGCCGGTCGGGGGGGGAGGGCCAACGTCCTGACTTTC. The variable domain in full, completed from reference TRBV29-1 and TRBJ2-6, reads SAVISQKPSRDICQRGTSLTIQCQVDSQVTMMFWYRQQPGQSLTLIATANQGSEATYESGFVIDKFPISRPNLTFSTLTVSNMSPEDSSIYLCSVEAGRGGRANVLTFGAGSRLTVL.

J is TRBJ2-5 and V is TRBV9; 7 positions agree with TRBD2. Germline CDR1 is SGDLS and CDR2 is YYNGEE. After removal of 2 bases from V and 2 bases from J, the junction contained 9 bases not matched to a gene. The CDR3 is 16 amino acids. The CDR3 loop is CASSVSLADSQETQYF. In nucleotides, the CDR3 is TGTGCCAGCAGCGTGTCCCTAGCGGATTCACAAGAGACCCAGTACTTC.

The V gene is TRBV19, the J gene TRBJ2-2, with D maybe TRBD2 (6 bases). V was pared by 3 bases and J by 8 bases, with 10 bases between. The CDR3 is 13 residues long. Germline V CDR1 and CDR2: LNHDA, SQIVND (reference sequence). The DNA for the CDR3 is TGTGCCAGTAGTATGGGAGGCCCTGGGGAGCTGTTTTTT. It translates to CASSMGGPGELFF. The variable domain in full, completed from reference TRBV19 and TRBJ2-2, reads DGGITQSPKYLFRKEGQNVTLSCEQNLNHDAMYWYRQDPGQGLRLIYYSQIVNDFQKGDIAEGYSVSREKKESFPLTVTSAQKNPTAFYLCASSMGGPGELFFGEGSRLTVL.

The V and J genes are TRBV19 and TRBJ2-7, with 10 bases fitting TRBD1. CDR1 and CDR2 (germline): LNHDA, SQIVND (reference sequence). Trimming took 5 bases from V and 3 from J; bases not matched to a gene: 4. The CDR3 has 14 residues. CDR3 sequence reads: CASSFGQGDYEQYF. In DNA, the CDR3 is TGTGCCAGTAGTTTCGGACAGGGGGACTACGAGCAGTACTTC.

The chain carries TRBV2 and TRBJ2-6; 10 nucleotides align to TRBD1. Germline loops: CDR1 SNHLY, CDR2 FYNNEI. The CDR3 contains 17 residues. The junction had 7 bases not matched to a gene; V was cut back by 6 bases and J by 2 bases. The CDR3 protein is CASRNGQGVPGANVLTF. The CDR3 DNA reads TGTGCCAGCAGAAATGGACAGGGGGTCCCTGGGGCCAACGTCCTGACTTTC.

This chain links TRBV10-2 with TRBJ2-3, with 11 bases identical to TRBD2. The CDR3 runs to 19 residues. With 0 bases clipped from V and 0 bases from J, the junction kept 8 bases outside the gene matches. Per germline, CDR1 WSHSY and CDR2 SAAADI. CDR3 DNA sequence: TGCGCCAGCAGTGAGTCAACAGGGGGACTAGCGGAGAGCACAGATACGCAGTATTTT. It is translated as CASSESTGGLAESTDTQYF.

A note on this clone: The junction does not match germline at one end; this may be a read error. Distinct nucleotide sequences in the sample also encode this CDR3. The chain carries TRBV4-1 and TRBJ1-1; maybe TRBD1 (6 bases). This CDR3 has 15 amino acids. The germline V gene has CDR1 MGHRA and CDR2 YSYEKL. The CDR3 is CASSRENRENTEAFF. For the CDR3, the DNA is TGCGCCAGCAGCCGGGAAAACAGGGAGAACACTGAGGCTTTCTTT.